The T cell receptor beta chain under discussion was sequenced for a study of regulatory T cells in long-lasting Graves disease. iRepertoire HTBI primers and Arm-PCR of CDR3 regions built TCR beta libraries. TCRdb recomputed calls from the multiplex PCR reads with MiXCR, one row per CDR3 protein. The data contain some 450,000 distinct CDR3 sequences, around 24% of them seen just once; the ten biggest clones take up about a quarter. Study-wide points: TRBV28, TRBJ1-2 and TRBJ2-5 emerged as the favored segments in persistent disease.

This CDR3 has 12 residues. In germline, CDR1 is SNHLY, CDR2 FYNNEI. Time point specified: persistent/refractory GD, antithyroid drugs over 5 years with positive TRAb. PBMC-extracted RNA yielded the TCR library. A note on this clonotype: Its antigen remains unknown. A read error may account for a junction end that differs from germline.

V usage is TRBV2 and J usage is TRBJ1-1, with a tentative D call TRBD1 (6 bases). Sequencing used peripheral blood mononuclear cells (PBMCs), obtained when the disease was refractory, from a patient treated with antithyroid drugs. This sequence was found in a female donor with Graves disease. Here the CDR3 reads CASRIQGPEASF. The CDR3 DNA reads TGTGCCAGCAGGATACAGGGACCTGAAGCTTCCTTT.